The rows below give T cell receptor beta chains drawn from one sample of a study of PD-L1 blockade in urothelial cancer. Profiled with immunoSEQ multiplex PCR; TCRdb holds only in-frame clones, not every one. The table records 100,000 to 150,000 clones, more than 75% of them present only once. Sequences were derived from PBMCs, sampled around atezolizumab (anti-PD-L1) treatment. The receptors stem from a man aged 50-59 years with urothelial cancer. Both conserved end residues are part of each CDR3. A D gene is named only where the DNA matches it firmly. Expanded clones get a size class; other rows say once, few or many, or leave the size out.

>TRBD1|TRBV19|TRBJ2-7|.
TGTGCCAGTAGTACCCGGACAGGGAGAACCTACGAGCAGTACTTC
CASSTRTGRTYEQYF
>TRBD1|TRBV5-1|TRBJ1-5|.
TGCGCCAGCAGCTTGGGACAGGGTCAGCCCCAGCATTTT
CASSLGQGQPQHF
>TRBD2|TRBV18|TRBJ2-7|once
TGTGCCAGCTCACGGGACAGCGGACTAGCGGGCTCCTACGAGCAGTACTTC
CASSRDSGLAGSYEQYF
>.|TRBV5-6|TRBJ2-6|.
TGTGCCAGCAGCTTAAAGCTAGCATCTGGGGCCAACGTCCTGACTTTC
CASSLKLASGANVLTF
>.|TRBV7-9|TRBJ2-7|.
TGTGCCAGCAGCTTAATCAGGGGCGAGCAGTACTTC
CASSLIRGEQYF
>TRBD2|TRBV27|TRBJ2-7|.
TGTGCCAGCAGAGATCTAGCGGGAGGGCCTCACGAGCAGTACTTC
CASRDLAGGPHEQYF
>.|TRBV5-1|TRBJ2-1|.
TGCGCCAGCAGCTTGAGCGGAAGTGAGCAGTTCTTC
CASSLSGSEQFF
>.|TRBV7-9|TRBJ1-5|.
TGTGCCAGCAGCTTAAGCGTCCGCGACTCCGGGGAGGATCAGCCCCAGCATTTT
CASSLSVRDSGEDQPQHF
>TRBD1|TRBV30|TRBJ1-1|few
TGTGCCTGGATTACCCCTCAGGGGGCGCGAACTGAAGCTTTCTTT
CAWITPQGARTEAFF
>TRBD1|TRBV10-3|TRBJ2-1|.
TGTGCCATCAGTGACAGACAGGGAAACAATGAGCAGTTCTTC
CAISDRQGNNEQFF
>.|TRBV4-1|TRBJ2-2|once
TGCGCCAGCAGCCAAGGAGGAGTCGGGACCGGGGAGCTGTTTTTT
CASSQGGVGTGELFF
>.|TRBV21-1|TRBJ1-4|.
TGTGCCAGCAGCAAGGGGACAGGGGCCTCAACTAATGAAAAACTGTTTTTT
CASSKGTGASTNEKLFF
>.|TRBV28|TRBJ1-1|.
TGTGCCAGCAGTTTTAGATCAGGGTCGGACACTGAAGCTTTCTTT
CASSFRSGSDTEAFF
>.|TRBV6-1|TRBJ1-1|.
TGTGCCAGCAGACAGGGAGGGATGAACACTGAAGCTTTCTTT
CASRQGGMNTEAFF
>.|TRBV6-1|TRBJ2-7|.
TGTGCCAGCAGTGAAGTTCTGAGCTCCTACGAGCAGTACTTC
CASSEVLSSYEQYF
>.|TRBV2|TRBJ1-1|once
TGTGCCAGCAGATCCAGGGTTAACACTGAAGCTTTCTTT
CASRSRVNTEAFF
>TRBD2|TRBV7-9|TRBJ2-1|.
TGTGCCAGCAGCTTAGCGGGACTAGCCGATGAGCAGTTCTTC
CASSLAGLADEQFF
>TRBD1|TRBV4-2|TRBJ1-6|few
TGTGCCAGCAGCCAGCTCCCCGGGACAGGGAATTCACCCCTCCACTTT
CASSQLPGTGNSPLHF
>.|TRBV30|TRBJ1-4|.
TGTGCCTGGAGTCCCATGAGAGGGTTAGTACGTAGAGAAAAACTGTTTTTT
CAWSPMRGLVRREKLFF
>.|TRBV30|TRBJ1-2|.
TGTGCCTGGGCCGGTGGGGGCGTTAAAGGCTACACCTTC
CAWAGGGVKGYTF
>TRBD1|TRBV2|TRBJ2-3|.
TGTGCCAGCAGTGTCCAGGGGGTTAGGACAGATACGCAGTATTTT
CASSVQGVRTDTQYF
>TRBD1|TRBV5-5|TRBJ2-1|.
TGTGCCAGCAGCAGATCTGGGACAGGGTGGCGGAGCTCCTACAATGAGCAGTTCTTC
CASSRSGTGWRSSYNEQFF
>TRBD2|TRBV2|TRBJ2-3|once
TGTGCCACTAAAGCGGGAGGGTTCTCAACAGATACGCAGTATTTT
CATKAGGFSTDTQYF
>.|TRBV30|TRBJ1-1|.
TGTGCCTGGAGTGTACCACCCCGGGACACTGAAGCTTTCTTT
CAWSVPPRDTEAFF
>TRBD2|TRBV2|TRBJ2-1|.
TGTGCCGGATCCGGGACTAGCGGGAGACATGAGCAGTTCTTC
CAGSGTSGRHEQFF
>TRBD2|TRBV10-3|TRBJ2-7|.
TGTGCCATCAGTGGTGGACTAGCGGGAGAATCCTACGAGCAGTACTTC
CAISGGLAGESYEQYF
>TRBD1|TRBV25-1|TRBJ1-5|.
TGTGCCAGCAGTGGACAGGGAGAAGGGCCCCAGCATTTT
CASSGQGEGPQHF
>TRBD1|TRBV18|TRBJ1-5|.
TGTGCCAGCTCTGTTGGACAGGGAGCAATGAATCAGCCCCAGCATTTT
CASSVGQGAMNQPQHF
>.|TRBV7-3|TRBJ1-6|once
TGTGCCAGCAGCTTAGAATTTGGCTCAAATTCACCCCTCCACTTT
CASSLEFGSNSPLHF
>TRBD1|TRBV5-1|TRBJ2-1|.
TGCGCCAGCAGCAGGACAGGGGGCGCAGGTTCGGAGTTCTTC
CASSRTGGAGSEFF
>TRBD2|TRBV7-3|TRBJ2-1|.
TGTGCCAGCGGGACTAGCGCTCACAATGAGCAGTTCTTC
CASGTSAHNEQFF